What follows are 24 T cell receptor beta chains derived from one specimen sequenced in a study of T cells in Graves' hyperthyroidism and ophthalmopathy. RNA transcripts yielded amplified TCR beta CDR3 regions. HTBI primers drove first-round RT-PCR of the TCR CDR3. Each CDR3 protein is one row after TCRdb ran MiXCR on the multiplex PCR reads. The data show some 400,000 distinct CDR3 sequences, around 14% seen once. The specimen was blood. Receptors were obtained from a woman aged 60 to 75 with Graves' hyperthyroidism.

This chain links TRBV11-1 with TRBJ2-5; D not resolved. The V gene lost 1 base and the J gene lost 7 bases, with 13 bases spanning the gap. CDR1 and CDR2 (germline): SGHAT, FQDESV (reference sequence). This CDR3 contains 14 residues. The CDR3 DNA reads TGTGCCAGCAGCTTAGAGGACGGGTTGGGGACCCAGTACTTC. Its translation is CASSLEDGLGTQYF.

The table lists this clonotype with many counts. The J gene is TRBJ1-1, the V gene TRBV18; 7 bases are a match to TRBD1. This CDR3 contains 16 residues. From germline, CDR1 is KGHSH and CDR2 LQKENI. Trimming took 3 bases from V and 0 from J; bases not matched to a gene: 7. CDR3: CASSPVSTGLNTEAFF. The CDR3 coding sequence is TGTGCCAGCTCACCTGTCTCGACAGGGCTGAACACTGAAGCTTTCTTT.

This clonotype showed up many times. This chain links TRBV20-1 with TRBJ2-1, with 10 bases aligning to TRBD2. CDR3 length: 14 amino acids. The V segment lost 3 bases and the J segment 7 bases; nucleotides outside the gene matches: 6. Germline CDR1 is DFQATT and CDR2 is SNEGSKA (reference sequence). The CDR3 loop is CSASLRSGRNEQFF. The CDR3 DNA follows: TGCAGTGCTAGTCTCCGTAGCGGGAGGAATGAGCAGTTCTTC.

This clonotype was detected many times. The chain couples TRBV6-1 to TRBJ1-4; TRBD1 agrees at 7 bases. The CDR3 runs 15 residues. The V gene end was trimmed by 4 bases and the J gene end by 5 bases; junction bases not matched to a gene: 7. Germline V gene data show CDR1 as MNHNS and CDR2 as SASEGT. The CDR3 DNA follows: TGTGCCAGCAGTGGGCCGGGACAGTCGAATGAAAAACTGTTTTTT. Translated: CASSGPGQSNEKLFF.

This clonotype has ten or more counts. This chain connects TRBV27 to TRBJ2-7, with D possibly being TRBD2 (6 bases). Deletions cut 4 bases from V and 2 bases from J, with 12 bases between. Germline V lookup: CDR1 MNHEY, CDR2 SMNVEV (reference sequence). The CDR3 contains 14 residues. CDR3 DNA sequence: TGTGCCAGCAGTTCATACGGGGGTGCCTACGAGCAGTACTTC. Translated, it gives CASSSYGGAYEQYF.

There are many counts of this clonotype. The genes are TRBV12-3 or TRBV12-4 and TRBJ1-4; TRBD1 aligns across 10 bases. J gave up 7 bases and V 6 bases, and 5 bases lay outside the gene matches. CDR3 size: 14 residues. The CDR3 sequence: CASRPGQGLEKLFF. The CDR3 DNA reads TGTGCCAGCAGACCGGGACAGGGGCTTGAAAAACTGTTTTTT.

This clonotype was counted many times. This CDR3 is CASRVAGGRETQYF. The CDR3 DNA follows: TGTGCCAGCAGGGTAGCGGGAGGGAGAGAGACCCAGTACTTC. J is TRBJ2-5 and V is TRBV12-3 or TRBV12-4; 11 nucleotides line up with TRBD2. This CDR3 spans 14 amino acids. J was trimmed by 4 bases and V by 6 bases; bases with no gene match: 4.

This rearrangement joins TRBV10-3 to TRBJ2-3; 8 bases match TRBD2. V shed 4 bases, J shed 2 bases, and the junction held 5 bases outside the gene matches. CDR3 size: 15 residues. Germline V lookup: CDR1 ENHRY, CDR2 SYGVKD. In nucleotides, the CDR3 is TGTGCCATCAGTGGAATAGCGGGGTCCACAGATACGCAGTATTTT. Its protein product is CAISGIAGSTDTQYF.

The rearrangement uses TRBV6-4 and TRBJ1-5, with D unclear. V was pared by 1 base and J by 6 bases, with 7 bases between. Looked up from germline, CDR1 is MRHNA and CDR2 is SNTAGT. The CDR3 extends over 13 amino acids. The CDR3 nucleotides read TGTGCCAGCAGTGACTTTGAGGGTCAGCCCCAGCATTTT. Its translation: CASSDFEGQPQHF.

The sample holds many counts of this clonotype. CDR3 region: CASSPLGQDVEKLFF. The CDR3 DNA is TGTGCCAGCTCACCACTAGGGCAGGACGTGGAAAAACTGTTTTTT. This chain uses TRBV18 with TRBJ1-4; D gene ambiguous. CDR1 is KGHSH, CDR2 LQKENI, per germline. The CDR3 length is 15 residues. Trimming cost V 1 base and J 8 bases, with 14 bases left between them.

The V call is TRBV5-1, the J call TRBJ2-3; 7 bases map to TRBD2. Losses at the gene ends were 4 bases for V and 4 bases for J; bases not matched to a gene: 6. Germline loops: CDR1 SGHRS, CDR2 YFSETQ. The CDR3 has 14 residues. CDR3 nucleotide sequence: TGCGCCAGCAGCCAGACTAGCTCTCCAGATACGCAGTATTTT. Translation gives CASSQTSSPDTQYF.

This clonotype was seen just once. The V gene is TRBV18, the J gene TRBJ2-7, with TRBD2 identical over 10 bases. The trim removed 3 bases at V and 4 bases at J, leaving 6 bases unmatched. Germline values: CDR1 KGHSH, CDR2 LQKENI. This CDR3 is 15 amino acids long. The CDR3 protein is CASSPRAGGPYEQYF. The CDR3 nucleotides are TGTGCCAGCTCACCGCGAGCGGGAGGGCCGTACGAGCAGTACTTC.

This clonotype was detected only a few times. The gene calls are TRBV12-3 or TRBV12-4 and TRBJ2-2, with a possible D match to TRBD2 (6 bases). With 5 bases removed from V and 4 bases from J, the gap between germline ends came to 17 bases. The CDR3 has 16 residues. CDR3 nucleotide sequence: TGTGCCAGCAGTCCCCCCGGCCGGGGGTTCACCGGGGAGCTGTTTTTT. Translated: CASSPPGRGFTGELFF.

This clonotype appeared many times. The V gene is TRBV6-1, the J gene TRBJ2-4; 8 nucleotides align to TRBD1. Germline-derived CDR1 and CDR2 are MNHNS and SASEGT. The CDR3 consists of 16 residues. With V trimmed by 3 bases and J by 5 bases, 9 bases remained unmatched. This CDR3 is CASSDQSGTGQNIQYF. The DNA of the CDR3 is TGTGCCAGCAGTGACCAATCCGGGACAGGCCAAAACATTCAGTACTTC.

This clonotype has more than one count but fewer than ten. The chain uses TRBV20-1 and TRBJ2-2; 8 bases align to TRBD2. Germline trimming cut 5 bases from V and 4 bases from J; bases unmatched to any gene: 15. Per the germline V gene, CDR1 is DFQATT and CDR2 is SNEGSKA (reference sequence). The CDR3 is 17 amino acids. As DNA, the CDR3 is TGCAGTGCTCCCCGATTCGGGGGGGGGAGGGGCACCGGGGAGCTGTTTTTT. Its protein is CSAPRFGGGRGTGELFF.

This clonotype was observed at least ten times. CDR3 residues: CASSDRGTATYNEQFF. CDR3 coding DNA: TGTGCCAGCAGCGACAGGGGGACGGCGACCTACAATGAGCAGTTCTTC. J is TRBJ2-1 and V is TRBV11-3; TRBD1 matches 9 bases. The CDR3 runs 16 residues. Germline CDR1 SGHNT, CDR2 YENEEA. V lost 5 bases, J lost 2 bases, and 7 bases stayed unmatched.

This clonotype was seen ten or more times. DNA of the CDR3: TGTGCCAGCAGCTGGTTCGATGAGCAGTTCTTC. It specifies CASSWFDEQFF. The chain has TRBV7-2 and TRBJ2-1; D uncertain. The V end was cut by 4 bases, the J end by 8 bases, with 6 bases between. CDR3 length: 11 residues. The germline gives CDR1 SGHTA, CDR2 FQGNSA.

The table lists this clonotype with many counts. V is TRBV6-5 and J is TRBJ2-7, with 10 nucleotides matching TRBD1. This CDR3 has 15 amino acids. Per the germline V gene, CDR1 is MNHEY and CDR2 is SVGAGI. V dropped 2 bases and J dropped 6; count of bases not matched to a gene: 7. Here the CDR3 reads CASSYPRDRGGEQYF. The CDR3 DNA reads TGTGCCAGCAGTTACCCCCGGGACAGGGGTGGCGAGCAGTACTTC.

Many counts were recorded for this clonotype. V and J are TRBV5-1 and TRBJ1-1, with TRBD1 as a possible D gene (6 bases). CDR3 length: 13 amino acids. The germline V gene has CDR1 SGHRS and CDR2 YFSETQ. V was trimmed by 4 bases and J by 4 bases, leaving 11 bases between them. The CDR3 loop reads CASSPDRPTEAFF. The CDR3 DNA sequence: TGCGCCAGCAGCCCAGACAGGCCCACTGAAGCTTTCTTT.

The chain is built from TRBV5-1 and TRBJ2-5; perhaps TRBD1 as D (6 bases). The V end was cut by 4 bases, the J end by 4 bases, with 17 bases between. Germline V gene data show CDR1 as SGHRS and CDR2 as YFSETQ. The CDR3 has 15 amino acids. CDR3 in amino acids: CASSLETQGGETQYF. DNA for the CDR3: TGCGCCAGCAGCCTTGAGACACAGGGTGGAGAGACCCAGTACTTC. The whole variable domain, filled in from reference TRBV5-1 and TRBJ2-5, reads KAGVTQTPRYLIKTRGQQVTLSCSPISGHRSVSWYQQTPGQGLQFLFEYFSETQRNKGNFPGRFSGRQFSNSRSEMNVSTLELGDSALYLCASSLETQGGETQYFGPGTRLLVL.

This clonotype was found many times. CDR3 DNA sequence: TGTGCCAGCAGTGATACCATTAGCGGGGGGGCCCACGAGCAGTACTTC. Protein product: CASSDTISGGAHEQYF. The chain joins TRBV6-1 to TRBJ2-7; 11 nucleotides line up with TRBD2. CDR1 MNHNS and CDR2 SASEGT come from the germline V gene. CDR3 size: 16 residues. With 3 bases clipped from V and 5 bases from J, the junction kept 9 bases outside the gene matches.

In this sample, this clonotype turned up many times. The V gene is TRBV5-1, the J gene TRBJ1-1, with a weak D call TRBD1 (5 bases). Germline assignment: CDR1 SGHRS and CDR2 YFSETQ. Trimming left V 5 bases short and J 1 base short, with 9 bases between. CDR3 length: 13 amino acids. In DNA form, the CDR3 reads TGCGCCAGCAGACTGGACACGAACACTGAAGCTTTCTTT. Translation: CASRLDTNTEAFF.

The chain has TRBV6-1 and TRBJ1-1; D is unresolved. The CDR3 is made up of 16 amino acids. Germline V gives CDR1 MNHNS, CDR2 SASEGT. V dropped 6 bases and J dropped 6 bases, with 23 bases sitting between them. The CDR3, as DNA: TGTGCCAGCAGCCGGACGTCATCCCCCTTTGACCCTGAAGCTTTCTTT. This translates into CASSRTSSPFDPEAFF.

The table lists this clonotype with many counts. The chain uses TRBV2 and TRBJ2-7, with 7 bases matching TRBD2. Germline V gene lookup returns CDR1 SNHLY and CDR2 FYNNEI. The length of the CDR3 is 13 residues. The junction had 7 bases not matched to a gene; V was cut back by 5 bases and J by 6 bases. The CDR3 spells CASSWGGSVEQYF. CDR3 nucleotide sequence: TGTGCCAGCAGTTGGGGCGGGAGTGTCGAGCAGTACTTC.